The 19 T cell receptor beta chains below come from one sample, sequenced in a study of lymphopenia after photon versus proton radiotherapy. Produced via immunoSEQ multiplex PCR; TCRdb's table is partial and in-frame only. The top ten hold 9% to 10% of the sample, which has about 20,000 clones, about 88% seen once. The sequenced sample was peripheral blood, obtained from a patient treated with proton-based radiotherapy. The receptors originated from a man in his 70s with pancreatic cancer.

The V and J genes are TRBV27 and TRBJ2-3; D is uncertain. The V and J ends lost 8 bases and 6 bases respectively, with 18 bases between them. The CDR3 is 14 amino acids. Looked up from germline, CDR1 is MNHEY and CDR2 is SMNVEV (reference sequence). The CDR3 coding sequence is TGTGCCAGCCGACGTACCCGCGATGCGGATACGCAGTATTTT. Its translation is CASRRTRDADTQYF.

The chain employs TRBV7-9 and TRBJ1-5; 7 nucleotides line up with TRBD1. The CDR3 spans 14 residues. CDR1 SEHNR and CDR2 FQNEAQ come from the germline V gene (reference sequence). V lost 5 bases, J lost 6 bases, and 7 bases stayed unmatched. CDR3 in amino acids: CASSLTGVFQPQHF. Written as DNA, the CDR3 is TGTGCCAGCAGCCTCACAGGGGTGTTTCAGCCCCAGCATTTT.

This clone has just a few counts. Within the sample, other DNA sequences also encode this same CDR3. The chain links TRBV27 to TRBJ1-6; D uncertain. Germline V gene data show CDR1 as MNHEY and CDR2 as SMNVEV (reference sequence). V lost 3 bases, J lost 6 bases, and 9 bases lay in between. The CDR3 loop spans 14 amino acids. The DNA for the CDR3 is TGTGCCAGCAGTTTCCGCAGCTCTAATTCACCCCTCCACTTT. This codes for CASSFRSSNSPLHF.

The rearrangement links TRBV7-9 to TRBJ2-5; tentative D call: TRBD1 (5 bases). The CDR3 consists of 14 residues. CDR1 is SEHNR, CDR2 FQNEAQ, per germline (reference sequence). Between the trimmed V and J ends, which lost 3 bases and 2 bases, there was a span of 10 bases. The CDR3 here is CASSLDIQQETQYF. CDR3 DNA sequence: TGTGCCAGCAGCTTGGACATACAACAAGAGACCCAGTACTTC.

The chain is built from TRBV5-1 and TRBJ1-4; a possible D gene is TRBD1 (5 bases). CDR3 length equals 15 residues. Trimming stripped 2 bases from V and 8 bases from J, with 16 bases between. Germline loops: CDR1 SGHRS, CDR2 YFSETQ. In DNA, the CDR3 is TGCGCCAGCAGCTTATCCGGGACCAACTACGAAAAACTGTTTTTT. It codes for CASSLSGTNYEKLFF.

This rearrangement joins TRBV7-9 to TRBJ1-5; D is perhaps TRBD1 (6 bases). CDR1 and CDR2 from the germline V gene are SEHNR and FQNEAQ (reference sequence). The ends were cut back, 5 bases at V and 1 base at J, with 15 bases in the middle. There are 16 residues in the CDR3. CDR3 protein: CASSPGDPGSNQPQHF. CDR3 DNA sequence: TGTGCCAGCAGCCCAGGGGACCCGGGAAGCAATCAGCCCCAGCATTTT.

The genes are TRBV5-1 and TRBJ1-1; no clear D. This CDR3 is 17 amino acids long. The V gene's germline CDR1 is SGHRS and CDR2 YFSETQ. V was clipped by 1 base and J by 0 bases, with 16 bases between them. Here the CDR3 reads CASSLSSLGSLNTEAFF. The CDR3 DNA reads as TGCGCCAGCAGCTTGAGCTCCTTAGGGAGCTTGAACACTGAAGCTTTCTTT.

This clone was observed a single time. This rearrangement joins TRBV19 to TRBJ1-6; possibly TRBD1 for D (6 bases). This CDR3 comprises 15 residues. V lost 5 bases and J 10 bases, leaving 18 bases between the germline ends. Germline assignment: CDR1 LNHDA and CDR2 SQIVND (reference sequence). The chain's CDR3 is CASSANRDRQSPLHF. The CDR3 DNA sequence: TGTGCCAGTAGTGCCAACAGGGATCGTCAATCACCCCTCCACTTT.

The V call is TRBV2, the J call TRBJ2-1; 7 bases map to TRBD2. With V trimmed by 8 bases and J by 5 bases, 6 bases remained unmatched. The CDR3 runs 13 residues. Germline loops: CDR1 SNHLY, CDR2 FYNNEI. This CDR3 reads CASSRGGDNEQFF. CDR3 coding DNA: TGTGCCAGCTCCCGGGGAGGGGACAATGAGCAGTTCTTC.

V is TRBV30 and J is TRBJ1-4; TRBD1 aligns across 7 bases. The CDR3 runs 13 residues. Germline loops: CDR1 GTSNPN, CDR2 SVGIG (reference sequence). Unmatched junction bases numbered 3, after V lost 3 bases and J lost 5 bases. DNA of the CDR3: TGTGCCTGGAGACAGGGACAGAATGAAAAACTGTTTTTT. Translation: CAWRQGQNEKLFF.

This chain links TRBV5-1 with TRBJ1-2; D not certain. The CDR3 spans 13 residues. With 2 bases removed from V and 0 bases from J, the gap between germline ends came to 5 bases. CDR1 is SGHRS, CDR2 YFSETQ, per germline. The CDR3: CASSFGPNYGYTF. CDR3 DNA sequence: TGCGCCAGCAGCTTTGGCCCTAACTATGGCTACACCTTC.

The chain carries TRBV6-6 and TRBJ2-7; D not certain. The CDR3 extends over 14 amino acids. Deletions cut 3 bases from V and 5 bases from J, with 14 bases between. The germline V gene encodes CDR1 MNHNY and CDR2 SVGAGI (reference sequence). CDR3 sequence reads: CASSYLASVNEQYF. The CDR3 coding sequence is TGTGCCAGCAGTTATTTGGCTAGTGTCAACGAGCAGTACTTC.

V usage is TRBV6-5 and J usage is TRBJ2-7; 9 bases are a match to TRBD1. The germline V gene encodes CDR1 MNHEY and CDR2 SVGAGI. The CDR3 sequence is 14 residues long. Trimming cost V 7 bases and J 2 bases; bases outside gene matches: 6. The CDR3 protein is CASTKTGGPYEQYF. In DNA form, the CDR3 reads TGTGCCAGCACCAAGACAGGGGGTCCCTACGAGCAGTACTTC.

The chain links TRBV7-9 to TRBJ2-3; D could derive from TRBD1 or TRBD2 (5 bases each). The V and J ends lost 4 bases and 0 bases respectively, with 8 bases between them. CDR1 SEHNR and CDR2 FQNEAQ come from the germline V gene (reference sequence). CDR3 length: 14 residues. CDR3 sequence (DNA): TGTGCCAGCAGCTGGGGACGTAGCACAGATACGCAGTATTTT. Translated: CASSWGRSTDTQYF. Complete variable domain (other parts from reference TRBV7-9 and TRBJ2-3): DTGVSQNPRHKITKRGQNVTFRCDPISEHNRLYWYRQTLGQGPEFLTYFQNEAQLEKSRLLSDRFSAERPKGSFSTLEIQRTEQGDSAMYLCASSWGRSTDTQYFGPGTRLTVL.

The chain uses TRBV5-4 and TRBJ1-1; 7 nucleotides line up with TRBD1. This CDR3 has 14 residues. V was pared by 4 bases and J by 4 bases, with 7 bases of the junction left unmatched. CDR1 and CDR2 from the germline V gene are SGHNT and YYREEE (reference sequence). This CDR3 reads CASSPNPGGTEAFF. The CDR3 DNA reads TGTGCCAGCAGCCCAAACCCAGGGGGCACTGAAGCTTTCTTT.

The rearrangement uses TRBV6-5 and TRBJ1-4; D perhaps matches TRBD1 (5 bases). The V end lost 2 bases, the J end lost 2 bases, and 12 bases lay between the germline ends. CDR1 is MNHEY and CDR2 is SVGAGI in the germline V gene. CDR3 length: 16 residues. CDR3 DNA: TGTGCCAGCAGTTACGAGGGACGGCCTACTAATGAAAAACTGTTTTTT. Protein product: CASSYEGRPTNEKLFF.

V and J are TRBV2 and TRBJ2-7, with a weak D call TRBD1 (7 bases). The germline V gene encodes CDR1 SNHLY and CDR2 FYNNEI. The V and J ends lost 4 bases and 9 bases respectively, with 10 bases between them. The CDR3 covers 11 residues. The CDR3 DNA follows: TGTGCCAGCAGTGGACAGGGAGGGCAGTACTTC. Its translation is CASSGQGGQYF.

This rearrangement joins TRBV5-1 to TRBJ2-2; 7 nucleotides line up with TRBD1. This CDR3 has 15 residues. Germline V gene data show CDR1 as SGHRS and CDR2 as YFSETQ. Trimming took 4 bases from V and 1 from J; bases not matched to a gene: 4. The DNA for the CDR3 is TGCGCCAGCAGCCTGGGACAGCAGAACACCGGGGAGCTGTTTTTT. It is translated as CASSLGQQNTGELFF.

The chain is built from TRBV5-6 and TRBJ1-5; 8 positions agree with TRBD1. The V gene's germline CDR1 is SGHDT and CDR2 YYEEEE. CDR3 length equals 17 residues. Germline trimming cut 4 bases from V and 4 bases from J; bases unmatched to any gene: 13. Written as DNA, the CDR3 is TGTGCCAGCAGCGTAAGACCGGGACAGGCTAATAATCAGCCCCAGCATTTT. Its translation: CASSVRPGQANNQPQHF.